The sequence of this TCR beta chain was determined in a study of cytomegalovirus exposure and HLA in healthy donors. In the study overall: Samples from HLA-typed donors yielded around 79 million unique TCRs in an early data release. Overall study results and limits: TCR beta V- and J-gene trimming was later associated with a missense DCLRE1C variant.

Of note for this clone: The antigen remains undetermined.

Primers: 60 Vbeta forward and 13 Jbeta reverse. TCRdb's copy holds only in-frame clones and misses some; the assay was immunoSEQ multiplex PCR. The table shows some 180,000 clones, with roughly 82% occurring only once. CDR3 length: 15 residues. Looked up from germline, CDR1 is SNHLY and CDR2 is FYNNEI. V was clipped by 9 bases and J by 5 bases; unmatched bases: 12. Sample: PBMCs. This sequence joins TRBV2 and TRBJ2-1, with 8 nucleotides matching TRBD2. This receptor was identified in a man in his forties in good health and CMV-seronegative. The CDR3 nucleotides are TGTGCCAGTCTCCCCCAACGGGGGGGAAACAATGAGCAGTTCTTC. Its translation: CASLPQRGGNNEQFF.